A single sample is the source of the 20 T cell receptor beta chains below, sequenced in a study of shared clonotypes between healthy human individuals. The data were produced by immunoSEQ multiplex PCR, yet TCRdb's version contains in-frame clones alone and is incomplete. The sample holds 1.5 million to 1.9 million clones, approximately 98% seen once. Sequenced sample: naive CD4+ T cells sorted from blood. Subset denoted: CD45RA+ positively selected. Receptors originate from a man younger than 45 in good health.

The chain is built from TRBV28 and TRBJ2-6; tentative D call: TRBD1 (5 bases). CDR1 is MDHEN, CDR2 SYDVKM, per germline. V lost 5 bases and J lost 0, with 11 bases in between. The CDR3 spans 16 residues. In nucleotides, the CDR3 is TGTGCCAGCAGTAAAACAGGTAGCTCTGGGGCCAACGTCCTGACTTTC. It codes for CASSKTGSSGANVLTF.

The chain is built from TRBV11-2 and TRBJ2-1; D remains unclear. V lost 5 bases to trimming and J lost 10 bases, with 15 bases between them. Per the germline V gene, CDR1 is SGHAT and CDR2 is FQNNGV. This CDR3 has 13 residues. The chain's CDR3 is CASSPLRPREQFF. The CDR3 nucleotides read TGTGCCAGCAGCCCCCTCCGTCCCAGGGAGCAGTTCTTC. Drawing the rest from reference TRBV11-2 and TRBJ2-1, the complete variable domain is EAGVAQSPRYKIIEKRQSVAFWCNPISGHATLYWYQQILGQGPKLLIQFQNNGVVDDSQLPKDRFSAERLKGVDSTLKIQPAKLEDSAVYLCASSPLRPREQFFGPGTRLTVL.

The gene calls are TRBV5-1 and TRBJ1-1, with 7 bases that match TRBD1. This CDR3 contains 15 residues. Per the germline V gene, CDR1 is SGHRS and CDR2 is YFSETQ. With 4 bases clipped from V and 5 bases from J, the junction kept 11 bases outside the gene matches. CDR3 amino acids: CASSLEQGRVTEAFF. The CDR3 DNA is TGCGCCAGCAGCCTAGAACAGGGGAGGGTGACTGAAGCTTTCTTT.

The V and J genes are TRBV11-3 and TRBJ2-1; 8 positions agree with TRBD2. CDR3 length: 14 amino acids. V lost 6 bases, J lost 3 bases, and 4 bases stayed unmatched. CDR1 and CDR2 (germline): SGHNT, YENEEA. CDR3 sequence: CASSSGIDYNEQFF. CDR3 nucleotides: TGTGCCAGCAGTAGCGGGATCGACTACAATGAGCAGTTCTTC. The full variable domain, rest sourced from reference TRBV11-3 and TRBJ2-1, is EAGVVQSPRYKIIEKKQPVAFWCNPISGHNTLYWYLQNLGQGPELLIRYENEEAVDDSQLPKDRFSAERLKGVDSTLKIQPAELGDSAVYLCASSSGIDYNEQFFGPGTRLTVL.

V gene TRBV7-2 combines with J gene TRBJ2-2; 11 bases agree with TRBD2. The CDR3 totals 16 residues. Germline trimming cut 1 base from V and 8 bases from J; bases unmatched to any gene: 6. CDR1 is SGHTA and CDR2 is FQGNSA in the germline V gene. The CDR3 bases are TGTGCCAGCAGCTTAGGAATAGCGGGAGGGGTTGGGGAGCTGTTTTTT. It yields the protein CASSLGIAGGVGELFF.

The chain couples TRBV5-1 to TRBJ2-7; 8 nucleotides agree with TRBD1. With 4 bases clipped from V and 0 bases from J, the junction kept 6 bases outside the gene matches. This CDR3 has 15 amino acids. CDR1 is SGHRS and CDR2 is YFSETQ in the germline V gene. The CDR3 region is CASSADRGSSYEQYF. Written as DNA, the CDR3 is TGCGCCAGCAGCGCCGACAGGGGCAGCTCCTACGAGCAGTACTTC.

The chain is built from TRBV7-6 and TRBJ2-7, with unresolved D. CDR1 and CDR2 from the germline V gene are SGHVS and FNYEAQ. Between the trimmed V and J ends, which lost 5 bases and 0 bases, there was a span of 8 bases. The CDR3 contains 13 residues. The CDR3 DNA follows: TGTGCCAGCAGCATTGACACCTCCTACGAGCAGTACTTC. Translated, it gives CASSIDTSYEQYF.

The gene calls are TRBV29-1 and TRBJ2-3, with D perhaps matching TRBD1 (6 bases). Germline V gene lookup returns CDR1 SQVTM and CDR2 ANQGSEA. This CDR3 has 12 residues. Trimming left V 6 bases short and J 4 bases short, with 11 bases between. CDR3 DNA: TGCAGCGTCCTGAGACAGGCAGATACGCAGTATTTT. Translating gives CSVLRQADTQYF.

The V call is TRBV10-1, the J call TRBJ1-2; no clear D gene. The germline V gene has CDR1 WNHNN and CDR2 SYGVQD (reference sequence). This CDR3 has 13 amino acids. V gave up 3 bases and J gave up 2 bases, with 7 bases separating them. CDR3 coding DNA: TGCGCCAGCAGTGAATCCCCAAACTATGGCTACACCTTC. Its translation: CASSESPNYGYTF.

This chain joins TRBV12-5 and TRBJ2-5; D may be TRBD1 (7 bases). The V end lost 3 bases, the J end lost 4 bases, and 18 bases lay between the germline ends. This CDR3 comprises 16 residues. The germline CDR1 and CDR2 sequences are LGHNT and FRNRAP. CDR3 sequence reads: CASGFSTGTLSETQYF. CDR3 nucleotides: TGTGCTAGTGGTTTTTCGACAGGGACTTTATCAGAGACCCAGTACTTC.

This chain uses TRBV7-8 with TRBJ1-1; D is ambiguous. The CDR3 extends over 12 amino acids. Between the trimmed V and J ends, which lost 7 bases and 4 bases, there was a span of 10 bases. The germline gives CDR1 SGHVS, CDR2 FQNEAQ. The CDR3 sequence is CASTAYTTEAFF. The CDR3 nucleotides are TGTGCCAGCACCGCTTATACCACTGAAGCTTTCTTT.

The chain has TRBV28 and TRBJ2-7, with 7 bases that match TRBD2. The CDR3 runs to 16 residues. The J segment lost 3 bases and the V segment lost 4 bases, leaving 12 bases of the junction unmatched. Germline CDR1 is MDHEN and CDR2 is SYDVKM. The CDR3 here is CASSSPHSGLDYEQYF. DNA for the CDR3: TGTGCCAGCAGTTCCCCCCATAGCGGGCTAGACTACGAGCAGTACTTC.

There are a few counts of this clone. This chain links TRBV5-1 with TRBJ2-2, with unresolved D. The length of the CDR3 is 16 residues. CDR1 and CDR2 from the germline V gene are SGHRS and YFSETQ. With 4 bases removed from V and 3 bases from J, the gap between germline ends came to 16 bases. The CDR3 nucleotides are TGCGCCAGCAGCGTTCGTCGTAACAGACACACCGGGGAGCTGTTTTTT. Amino acid sequence: CASSVRRNRHTGELFF.

This chain joins TRBV6-6 and TRBJ2-5; 9 nucleotides align to TRBD1. The CDR3 loop spans 14 amino acids. The V gene's germline CDR1 is MNHNY and CDR2 SVGAGI (reference sequence). The V segment lost 3 bases and the J segment 6 bases; nucleotides outside the gene matches: 5. This chain's CDR3 is CASSYLGTGQTQYF. The CDR3 bases are TGTGCCAGCAGTTATCTTGGGACAGGGCAGACCCAGTACTTC.

This clone was seen only once. The chain is built from TRBV2 and TRBJ2-2; 14 nucleotides line up with TRBD2. The V gene end was trimmed by 6 bases and the J gene end by 6 bases; junction bases not matched to a gene: 3. The germline CDR1 and CDR2 sequences are SNHLY and FYNNEI. The CDR3 covers 15 residues. CDR3 in DNA: TGTGCCAGCAGGGGACTAGCGGGAGTGGCCGGGGAGCTGTTTTTT. This sequence encodes CASRGLAGVAGELFF. Full variable domain (missing parts from reference TRBV2 and TRBJ2-2): EPEVTQTPSHQVTQMGQEVILRCVPISNHLYFYWYRQILGQKVEFLVSFYNNEISEKSEIFDDQFSVERPDGSNFTLKIRSTKLEDSAMYFCASRGLAGVAGELFFGEGSRLTVL.

The gene calls are TRBV12-5 and TRBJ2-1; tentative D call: TRBD1 (6 bases). The CDR3 runs 15 residues. Germline CDR1 LGHNT, CDR2 FRNRAP. V shed 0 bases and J shed 9 bases, with 15 bases lying between them. CDR3 sequence reads: CASGLVLSGAAEQFF. DNA of the CDR3: TGTGCTAGTGGTTTGGTACTTTCAGGGGCAGCTGAGCAGTTCTTC.

This chain connects TRBV5-4 to TRBJ1-1; D might be TRBD1 (5 bases). The CDR3 runs to 16 residues. Trimming pared 0 bases from V and 1 base from J, leaving 13 bases between. In germline, CDR1 is SGHNT, CDR2 YYREEE (reference sequence). CDR3 loop: CASSLGYGGRNTEAFF. DNA for the CDR3: TGTGCCAGCAGCTTGGGTTATGGGGGGAGGAACACTGAAGCTTTCTTT. Full variable domain (missing parts from reference TRBV5-4 and TRBJ1-1): ETGVTQSPTHLIKTRGQQVTLRCSSQSGHNTVSWYQQALGQGPQFIFQYYREEENGRGNFPPRFSGLQFPNYSSELNVNALELDDSALYLCASSLGYGGRNTEAFFGQGTRLTVV.

The genes are TRBV5-4 and TRBJ2-7, with 7 bases aligning to TRBD1. Trimming cost V 4 bases and J 2 bases; bases outside gene matches: 15. This CDR3 has 17 amino acids. In germline, CDR1 is SGHNT, CDR2 YYREEE (reference sequence). CDR3 protein: CASSPEPLRDSTYEQYF. CDR3 sequence (DNA): TGTGCCAGCAGCCCGGAGCCCCTCCGGGACAGCACCTACGAGCAGTACTTC. The whole variable domain, filled in from reference TRBV5-4 and TRBJ2-7, reads ETGVTQSPTHLIKTRGQQVTLRCSSQSGHNTVSWYQQALGQGPQFIFQYYREEENGRGNFPPRFSGLQFPNYSSELNVNALELDDSALYLCASSPEPLRDSTYEQYFGPGTRLTVT.

The rearrangement joins TRBV19 to TRBJ1-5; 8 bases line up with TRBD1. V trimming: 10 bases; J trimming: 4 bases; junction bases outside the gene matches: 12. The CDR3 has 15 amino acids. Germline loops: CDR1 LNHDA, CDR2 SQIVND (reference sequence). CDR3 in DNA: TGTGCCACCCGCGGCAGGGGGCTCAGTAATCAGCCCCAGCATTTT. Its protein is CATRGRGLSNQPQHF.

This chain links TRBV6-6 with TRBJ1-1; TRBD1 aligns across 7 bases. Trimming cost V 5 bases and J 2 bases; bases outside gene matches: 8. CDR3 length: 15 residues. CDR1 is MNHNY, CDR2 SVGAGI, per germline (reference sequence). CDR3: CASSNTGTANTEAFF. In nucleotides, the CDR3 is TGTGCCAGCAGTAACACCGGGACAGCTAACACTGAAGCTTTCTTT.